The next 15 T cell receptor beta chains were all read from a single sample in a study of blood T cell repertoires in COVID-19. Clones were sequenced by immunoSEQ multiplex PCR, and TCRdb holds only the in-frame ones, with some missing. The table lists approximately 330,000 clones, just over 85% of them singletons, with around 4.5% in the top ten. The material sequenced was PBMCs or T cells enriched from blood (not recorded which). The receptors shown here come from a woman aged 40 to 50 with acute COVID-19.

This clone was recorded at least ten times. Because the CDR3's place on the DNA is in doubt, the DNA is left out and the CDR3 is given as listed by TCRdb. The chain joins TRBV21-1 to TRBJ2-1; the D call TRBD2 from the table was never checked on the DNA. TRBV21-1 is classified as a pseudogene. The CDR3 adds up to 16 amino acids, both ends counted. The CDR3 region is CASNRYPCGRDSEQFF.

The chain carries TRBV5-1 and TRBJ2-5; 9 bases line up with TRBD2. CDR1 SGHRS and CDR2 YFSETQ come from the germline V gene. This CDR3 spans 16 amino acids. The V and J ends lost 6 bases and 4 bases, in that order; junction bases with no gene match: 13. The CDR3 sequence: CASKEVSGGLGETQYF. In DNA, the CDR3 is TGCGCCAGCAAAGAGGTTAGCGGGGGTCTTGGAGAGACCCAGTACTTC.

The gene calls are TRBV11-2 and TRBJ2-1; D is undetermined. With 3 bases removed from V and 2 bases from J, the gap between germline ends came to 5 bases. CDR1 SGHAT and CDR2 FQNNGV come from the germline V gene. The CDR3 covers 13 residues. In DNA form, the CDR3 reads TGTGCCAGCAGCTTTTCAACCTACAATGAGCAGTTCTTC. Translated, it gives CASSFSTYNEQFF.

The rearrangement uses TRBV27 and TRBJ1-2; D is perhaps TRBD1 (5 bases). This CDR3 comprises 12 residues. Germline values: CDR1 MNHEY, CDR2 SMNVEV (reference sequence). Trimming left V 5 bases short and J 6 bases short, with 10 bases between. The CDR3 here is CASSILGDGYTF. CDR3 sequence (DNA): TGTGCCAGCAGTATTTTAGGGGATGGCTACACCTTC.

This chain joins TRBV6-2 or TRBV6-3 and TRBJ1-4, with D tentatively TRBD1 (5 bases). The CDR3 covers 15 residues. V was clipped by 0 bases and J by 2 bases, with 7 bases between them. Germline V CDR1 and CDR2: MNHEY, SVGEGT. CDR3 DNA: TGTGCCAGCAGTTACTCGGGGCAGACTAATGAAAAACTGTTTTTT. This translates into CASSYSGQTNEKLFF.

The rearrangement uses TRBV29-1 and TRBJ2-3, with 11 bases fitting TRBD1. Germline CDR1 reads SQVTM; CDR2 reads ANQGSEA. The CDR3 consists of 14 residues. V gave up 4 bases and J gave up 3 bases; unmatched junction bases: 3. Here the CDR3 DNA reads TGCAGCGTTGTGGACAGGGGGCGGACAGATACGCAGTATTTT. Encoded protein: CSVVDRGRTDTQYF.

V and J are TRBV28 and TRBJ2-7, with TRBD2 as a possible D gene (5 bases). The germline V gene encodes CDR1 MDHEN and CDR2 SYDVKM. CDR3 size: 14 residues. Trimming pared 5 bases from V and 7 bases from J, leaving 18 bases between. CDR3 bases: TGTGCCAGCAGTCGCGGACGTAGGGCGGGTGAGCAGTACTTC. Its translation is CASSRGRRAGEQYF.

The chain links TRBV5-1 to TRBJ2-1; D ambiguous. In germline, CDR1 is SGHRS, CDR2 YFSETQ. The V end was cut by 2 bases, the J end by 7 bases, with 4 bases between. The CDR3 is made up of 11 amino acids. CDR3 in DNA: TGCGCCAGCAGCTTTCATAATGAGCAGTTCTTC. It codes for CASSFHNEQFF. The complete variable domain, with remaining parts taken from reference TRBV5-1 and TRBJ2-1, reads KAGVTQTPRYLIKTRGQQVTLSCSPISGHRSVSWYQQTPGQGLQFLFEYFSETQRNKGNFPGRFSGRQFSNSRSEMNVSTLELGDSALYLCASSFHNEQFFGPGTRLTVL.

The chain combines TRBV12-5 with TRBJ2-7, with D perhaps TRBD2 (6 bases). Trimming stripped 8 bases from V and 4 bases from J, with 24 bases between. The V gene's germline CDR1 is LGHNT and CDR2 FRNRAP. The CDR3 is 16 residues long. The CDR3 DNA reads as TGTGCTAGTTCCACATCCCCGGGACTGGGGGGATACGAGCAGTACTTC. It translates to CASSTSPGLGGYEQYF.

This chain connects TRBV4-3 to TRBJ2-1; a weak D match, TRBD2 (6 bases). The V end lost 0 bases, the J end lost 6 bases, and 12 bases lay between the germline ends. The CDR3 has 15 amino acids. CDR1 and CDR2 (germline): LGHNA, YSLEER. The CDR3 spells CASSQDLAEFNEQFF. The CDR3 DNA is TGCGCCAGCAGCCAAGATTTAGCGGAGTTCAATGAGCAGTTCTTC.

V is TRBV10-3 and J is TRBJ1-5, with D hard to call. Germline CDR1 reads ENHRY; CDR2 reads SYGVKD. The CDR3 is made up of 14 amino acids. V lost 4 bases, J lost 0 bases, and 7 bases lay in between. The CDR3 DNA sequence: TGTGCCATCAGTGCCCAGGTTAGCAATCAGCCCCAGCATTTT. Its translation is CAISAQVSNQPQHF.

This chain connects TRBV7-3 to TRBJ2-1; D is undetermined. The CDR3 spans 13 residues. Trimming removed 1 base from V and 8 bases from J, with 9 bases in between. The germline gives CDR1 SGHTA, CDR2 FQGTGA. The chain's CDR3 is CASSLMGEYEQFF. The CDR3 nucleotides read TGTGCCAGCAGCTTAATGGGCGAGTATGAGCAGTTCTTC.

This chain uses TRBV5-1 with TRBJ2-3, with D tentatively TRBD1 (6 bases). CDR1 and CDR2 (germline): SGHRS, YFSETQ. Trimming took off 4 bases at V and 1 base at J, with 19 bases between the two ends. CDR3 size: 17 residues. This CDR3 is CASSLGGGPVRTDTQYF. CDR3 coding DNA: TGCGCCAGCAGCCTTGGGGGCGGGCCTGTCCGCACAGATACGCAGTATTTT.

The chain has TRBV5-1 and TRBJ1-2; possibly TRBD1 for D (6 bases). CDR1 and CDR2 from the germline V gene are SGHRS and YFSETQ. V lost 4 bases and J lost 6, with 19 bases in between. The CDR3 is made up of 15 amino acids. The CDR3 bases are TGCGCCAGCAGCCCAGCCCCAACAGGGATCAATGGCTACACCTTC. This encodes CASSPAPTGINGYTF.

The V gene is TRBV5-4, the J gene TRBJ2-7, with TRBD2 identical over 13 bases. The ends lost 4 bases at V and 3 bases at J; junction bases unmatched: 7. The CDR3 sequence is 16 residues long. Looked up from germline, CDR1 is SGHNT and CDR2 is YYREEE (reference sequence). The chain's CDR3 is CASSPGTSGTDYEQYF. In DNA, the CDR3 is TGTGCCAGCAGCCCCGGGACTAGCGGGACTGACTACGAGCAGTACTTC.